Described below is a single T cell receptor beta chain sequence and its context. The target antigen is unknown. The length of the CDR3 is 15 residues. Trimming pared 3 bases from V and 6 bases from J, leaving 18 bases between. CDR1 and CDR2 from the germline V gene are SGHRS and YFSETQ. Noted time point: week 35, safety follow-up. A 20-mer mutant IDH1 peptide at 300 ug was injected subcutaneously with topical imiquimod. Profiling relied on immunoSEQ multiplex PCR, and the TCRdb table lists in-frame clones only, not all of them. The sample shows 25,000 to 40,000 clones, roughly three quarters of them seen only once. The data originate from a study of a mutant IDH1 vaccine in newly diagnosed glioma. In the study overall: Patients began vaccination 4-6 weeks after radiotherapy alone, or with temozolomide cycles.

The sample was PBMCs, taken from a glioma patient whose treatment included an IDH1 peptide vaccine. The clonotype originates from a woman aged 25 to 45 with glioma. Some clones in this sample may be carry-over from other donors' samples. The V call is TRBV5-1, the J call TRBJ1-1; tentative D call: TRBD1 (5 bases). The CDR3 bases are TGCGCCAGCAGCTATGAGGTGGGCTCGGGGGCTGAAGCTTTCTTT. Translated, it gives CASSYEVGSGAEAFF.